One sample yielded the 30 T cell receptor beta chains listed below, sequenced in a study of OX40 agonist ivuxolimab in advanced cancers. Data came from immunoSEQ multiplex PCR; TCRdb stores just in-frame clones and leaves some out. The sample lists roughly 26,000 clones, 85% seen once, with 34% in the top ten. The material sequenced was CD4+ or CD8+ T cells sorted from blood, taken in a trial of the OX40 agonist ivuxolimab. These receptors were obtained from an adult with an advanced solid tumor such as melanoma, head and neck, liver or kidney cancer.

This clone showed up just a few times. This chain connects TRBV10-3 to TRBJ1-6; D may be TRBD1 (5 bases). The CDR3 totals 17 residues. CDR1 and CDR2 from the germline V gene are ENHRY and SYGVKD. V lost 10 bases and J 1 base, leaving 20 bases between the germline ends. CDR3 nucleotide sequence: TGTGCCACATCATTGGCAGACAGTTTTTCCTATAATTCACCCCTCCACTTT. Its translation is CATSLADSFSYNSPLHF.

CDR3 protein: CASSADSGTPNTEAFF. The CDR3 DNA follows: TGTGCCAGCAGTGCTGATTCCGGGACACCGAACACTGAAGCTTTCTTT. This chain joins TRBV2 and TRBJ1-1; a weak D match, TRBD1 (6 bases). This CDR3 is 16 amino acids long. Germline V gene data show CDR1 as SNHLY and CDR2 as FYNNEI. Trimming took 4 bases from V and 1 from J, leaving 16 bases between them.

The V call is TRBV6-6, the J call TRBJ2-2; D is uncertain. Germline CDR1 is MNHNY and CDR2 is SVGAGI (reference sequence). V lost 8 bases and J 4 bases, leaving 14 bases between the germline ends. This CDR3 region has 14 residues. Written as DNA, the CDR3 is TGTGCCAGCTCTCCATTCGGTATCACCGGGGAGCTGTTTTTT. Translating it yields CASSPFGITGELFF.

This clone has ten or more counts. J is TRBJ2-7 and V is TRBV30; TRBD2 might be the D (5 bases). CDR1 is GTSNPN and CDR2 is SVGIG in the germline V gene (reference sequence). V was pared by 5 bases and J by 1 base, with 18 bases between. This CDR3 has 15 residues. As DNA, the CDR3 is TGTGCCTGGGACTACCCGAGAGTATTTTCCTACGAGCAGTACTTC. Translating gives CAWDYPRVFSYEQYF.

The rearrangement uses TRBV29-1 and TRBJ1-1, with 9 bases that match TRBD1. Germline-derived CDR1 and CDR2 are SQVTM and ANQGSEA. The J segment lost 0 bases and the V segment lost 7 bases, leaving 12 bases of the junction unmatched. This CDR3 has 16 amino acids. This CDR3 is CSARPGTGPMNTEAFF. CDR3 DNA sequence: TGCAGCGCCCGACCCGGGACAGGGCCCATGAACACTGAAGCTTTCTTT.

The J gene is TRBJ2-5, the V gene TRBV7-9; 7 bases map to TRBD2. The ends lost 8 bases at V and 2 bases at J; junction bases unmatched: 11. The CDR3 is 15 residues long. In germline, CDR1 is SEHNR, CDR2 FQNEAQ (reference sequence). CDR3 residues: CASWGEREPQETQYF. In DNA, the CDR3 is TGTGCCAGCTGGGGGGAGCGGGAACCACAAGAGACCCAGTACTTC.

The V gene is TRBV6-5, the J gene TRBJ1-2, with D possibly TRBD1 on 6 matching bases. Trimming stripped 1 base from V and 4 bases from J, with 13 bases between. The CDR3 spans 15 residues. Germline CDR1 is MNHEY and CDR2 is SVGAGI. CDR3 in amino acids: CASSYYPGHRYGYTF. The DNA for the CDR3 is TGTGCCAGCAGTTACTATCCGGGACACCGCTATGGCTACACCTTC.

The genes are TRBV6-4 and TRBJ1-3; possible D gene TRBD1, 6 bases. V lost 4 bases and J lost 15, with 10 bases in between. CDR1 is MRHNA, CDR2 SNTAGT, per germline. This CDR3 has 10 residues. In DNA form, the CDR3 reads TGTGCCAGCAGTGCAGGGGCGGGATATTTT. Its protein product is CASSAGAGYF.

The V and J genes are TRBV4-2 and TRBJ1-2; weak D call: TRBD1 (6 bases). Germline V CDR1 and CDR2: LGHNA, YNFKEQ. The CDR3 has 12 residues. V dropped 1 base and J dropped 8 bases, with 8 bases sitting between them. CDR3 DNA sequence: TGTGCCAGCAGCCAAGGGACAGCAGGCTACACCTTC. This codes for CASSQGTAGYTF.

This clone is labeled as medium-sized. The chain links TRBV7-6 to TRBJ2-6; no clear D gene. Germline values: CDR1 SGHVS, CDR2 FNYEAQ. The CDR3 runs 14 residues. Trimming took 2 bases from V and 2 from J, leaving 4 bases between them. The CDR3 spells CASSLMAGANVLTF. CDR3 DNA: TGTGCCAGCAGCTTAATGGCTGGGGCCAACGTCCTGACTTTC.

The rearrangement links TRBV9 to TRBJ2-2; D not certain. Germline loops: CDR1 SGDLS, CDR2 YYNGEE. V dropped 0 bases and J dropped 3 bases, with 9 bases sitting between them. CDR3 length: 15 residues. The CDR3, as DNA: TGTGCCAGCAGCGTAGGGGATTCGGACACCGGGGAGCTGTTTTTT. It specifies CASSVGDSDTGELFF.

The chain employs TRBV2 and TRBJ2-1; 7 bases are a match to TRBD2. This CDR3 is built from 16 residues. V lost 3 bases to trimming and J lost 0 bases; unmatched junction nucleotides: 5. Germline V lookup: CDR1 SNHLY, CDR2 FYNNEI. The CDR3 spells CASSEPSGASYNEQFF. The CDR3 region has the DNA TGTGCCAGCAGTGAGCCCAGCGGGGCCTCCTACAATGAGCAGTTCTTC.

This rearrangement joins TRBV27 to TRBJ2-1; 7 bases map to TRBD1. The CDR3 length is 12 residues. Germline lookup yields CDR1 MNHEY and CDR2 SMNVEV (reference sequence). The V segment lost 10 bases and the J segment 7 bases; nucleotides outside the gene matches: 7. The CDR3 loop is CATRTGGNEQFF. CDR3 bases: TGTGCCACCAGGACAGGCGGGAATGAGCAGTTCTTC.

This clone has only one observation. The chain couples TRBV27 to TRBJ2-1; D might be TRBD2 (6 bases). The V and J ends lost 7 bases and 8 bases respectively, with 21 bases between them. The length of the CDR3 is 15 residues. Germline values: CDR1 MNHEY, CDR2 SMNVEV (reference sequence). The CDR3 region is CASTKPGVGRDEQFF. The CDR3 DNA follows: TGTGCCAGCACCAAACCGGGGGTTGGAAGGGATGAGCAGTTCTTC.

This chain links TRBV25-1 with TRBJ2-3; perhaps TRBD2 as D (6 bases). This CDR3 has 16 amino acids. V was shortened by 3 bases and J by 0 bases, with 13 bases between the two germline ends. CDR1 MGHDK and CDR2 SYGVNS come from the germline V gene. DNA for the CDR3: TGTGCCAGCAGTGATTATAAGGGGACTAGCACAGATACGCAGTATTTT. Residues: CASSDYKGTSTDTQYF.

The V call is TRBV9, the J call TRBJ2-3; 10 nucleotides line up with TRBD1. Germline V lookup: CDR1 SGDLS, CDR2 YYNGEE. The CDR3 consists of 14 residues. The junction had 3 bases not matched to a gene; V was cut back by 5 bases and J by 3 bases. CDR3 sequence reads: CASRPGQGTDTQYF. CDR3 DNA sequence: TGTGCCAGCAGACCGGGACAGGGGACAGATACGCAGTATTTT. The variable domain in full, with the rest retrieved from reference TRBV9 and TRBJ2-3, is DSGVTQTPKHLITATGQRVTLRCSPRSGDLSVYWYQQSLDQGLQFLIQYYNGEERAKGNILERFSAQQFPDLHSELNLSSLELGDSALYFCASRPGQGTDTQYFGPGTRLTVL.

The V gene is TRBV7-9, the J gene TRBJ1-2; 8 positions match TRBD1. V was clipped by 3 bases and J by 4 bases; unmatched bases: 4. The CDR3 spans 14 residues. CDR1 and CDR2 from the germline V gene are SEHNR and FQNEAQ (reference sequence). CDR3 nucleotide sequence: TGTGCCAGCAGCTTGGGGACAGGCCTCTATGGCTACACCTTC. Translation gives CASSLGTGLYGYTF.

The chain uses TRBV19 and TRBJ1-5; D might be TRBD1 (5 bases). Germline-derived CDR1 and CDR2 are LNHDA and SQIVND (reference sequence). This CDR3 contains 14 residues. V lost 2 bases, J lost 4 bases, and 9 bases lay in between. In DNA, the CDR3 is TGTGCCAGTAGTATAAGGCAGGGAAATCAGCCCCAGCATTTT. Encoded protein: CASSIRQGNQPQHF.

The rearrangement joins TRBV25-1 to TRBJ2-1, with D perhaps TRBD1 (6 bases). The CDR3 length is 12 residues. V gave up 4 bases and J gave up 9 bases, with 10 bases separating them. Germline assignment: CDR1 MGHDK and CDR2 SYGVNS. The CDR3 bases are TGTGCCAGCAGTGGCAGGGGTTCTGAGCAGTTCTTC. Protein sequence: CASSGRGSEQFF.

The V gene is TRBV27, the J gene TRBJ2-7; 13 nucleotides line up with TRBD2. Unmatched junction bases numbered 8, after V lost 4 bases and J lost 5 bases. CDR3 length equals 16 residues. Germline CDR1 is MNHEY and CDR2 is SMNVEV (reference sequence). This CDR3 is CASSSGTSGVRNEQYF. In DNA form, the CDR3 reads TGTGCCAGCAGTTCCGGGACTAGCGGGGTGCGAAACGAGCAGTACTTC.

By its share, this clone is medium-sized. V gene TRBV29-1 combines with J gene TRBJ2-7, with D unresolved. Trimming took off 5 bases at V and 3 bases at J, with 8 bases between the two ends. The length of the CDR3 is 11 residues. The germline gives CDR1 SQVTM, CDR2 ANQGSEA. The CDR3, as DNA: TGCAGCGTTATAGCAAGCTACGAGCAGTACTTC. It encodes CSVIASYEQYF.

Remarks on this clone: One end of the junction does not line up with germline, which may come from a read error. V usage is TRBV5-4 and J usage is TRBJ2-7, with D tentatively TRBD1 (6 bases). The CDR3 contains 15 residues. Germline V gene lookup returns CDR1 SGHNT and CDR2 YYREEE (reference sequence). The CDR3 loop is CASSQDPGVGYEQYF. The CDR3 bases are TGCGCCAGCAGCCAAGATCCAGGGGTAGGCTACGAGCAGTACTTC.

The J gene is TRBJ2-4, the V gene TRBV5-8; 13 nucleotides match TRBD2. The germline gives CDR1 SGHTS, CDR2 YDEGEE. The V and J ends lost 4 bases and 3 bases, in that order; junction bases with no gene match: 4. The CDR3 sequence is 16 residues long. CDR3 region: CASSQRTSGGKNIQYF. CDR3 bases: TGTGCCAGCAGCCAACGGACTAGCGGGGGCAAAAACATTCAGTACTTC.

The gene calls are TRBV29-1 and TRBJ2-2; D might be TRBD1 or TRBD2, each matching 5 bases. This CDR3 spans 13 amino acids. Trimming took 6 bases from V and 2 from J, leaving 10 bases between them. In germline, CDR1 is SQVTM, CDR2 ANQGSEA. In nucleotides, the CDR3 is TGCAGCGTCCGGGACGGAAACACCGGGGAGCTGTTTTTT. It yields the protein CSVRDGNTGELFF.

The chain recombines TRBV7-2 with TRBJ2-5; D is unresolved. The CDR3 consists of 13 residues. V was cut by 1 base and J by 4 bases, with 7 bases left in between. Germline lookup yields CDR1 SGHTA and CDR2 FQGNSA. The CDR3: CASSLVGAETQYF. The CDR3 nucleotides are TGTGCCAGCAGCTTAGTGGGCGCAGAGACCCAGTACTTC.

The chain carries TRBV7-6 and TRBJ2-5; 12 nucleotides agree with TRBD2. The CDR3 runs to 15 residues. The V gene's germline CDR1 is SGHVS and CDR2 FNYEAQ. V trimming: 1 base; J trimming: 4 bases; junction bases outside the gene matches: 1. The CDR3: CASSLVGLAGETQYF. The CDR3, as DNA: TGTGCCAGCAGCTTAGTGGGACTAGCGGGAGAGACCCAGTACTTC.

V gene TRBV6-4 combines with J gene TRBJ1-1; possible D gene TRBD1, 5 bases. There are 14 residues in the CDR3. V lost 3 bases and J lost 9, with 17 bases in between. Germline V lookup: CDR1 MRHNA, CDR2 SNTAGT. CDR3 bases: TGTGCCAGCAGTGAATACTACGGGGCACGACAAGCTTTCTTT. It yields the protein CASSEYYGARQAFF.

The V and J genes are TRBV29-1 and TRBJ2-2; TRBD2 matches 12 bases. Germline V CDR1 and CDR2: SQVTM, ANQGSEA. Unmatched junction bases numbered 6, after V lost 4 bases and J lost 6 bases. The CDR3 is made up of 15 amino acids. As DNA, the CDR3 is TGCAGCGTTGTCGTGGCTAGCGGGGGGGCCGGGGAGCTGTTTTTT. It encodes CSVVVASGGAGELFF.

The chain has TRBV11-2 and TRBJ2-7; a possible D gene is TRBD1 (6 bases). This CDR3 has 15 amino acids. V was trimmed by 1 base and J by 4 bases, leaving 14 bases between them. Germline lookup yields CDR1 SGHAT and CDR2 FQNNGV. Written as DNA, the CDR3 is TGTGCCAGCAGCTTAGCCTGGGGACAACAGTACGAGCAGTACTTC. It specifies CASSLAWGQQYEQYF.

CDR3: CASSFSGTRETQYF. In DNA, the CDR3 is TGTGCCAGCAGCTTCTCCGGGACTAGAGAGACCCAGTACTTC. The chain links TRBV9 to TRBJ2-5; TRBD2 matches 8 bases. The CDR3 totals 14 residues. Germline CDR1 SGDLS, CDR2 YYNGEE. The V segment lost 4 bases and the J segment 4 bases; nucleotides outside the gene matches: 6.